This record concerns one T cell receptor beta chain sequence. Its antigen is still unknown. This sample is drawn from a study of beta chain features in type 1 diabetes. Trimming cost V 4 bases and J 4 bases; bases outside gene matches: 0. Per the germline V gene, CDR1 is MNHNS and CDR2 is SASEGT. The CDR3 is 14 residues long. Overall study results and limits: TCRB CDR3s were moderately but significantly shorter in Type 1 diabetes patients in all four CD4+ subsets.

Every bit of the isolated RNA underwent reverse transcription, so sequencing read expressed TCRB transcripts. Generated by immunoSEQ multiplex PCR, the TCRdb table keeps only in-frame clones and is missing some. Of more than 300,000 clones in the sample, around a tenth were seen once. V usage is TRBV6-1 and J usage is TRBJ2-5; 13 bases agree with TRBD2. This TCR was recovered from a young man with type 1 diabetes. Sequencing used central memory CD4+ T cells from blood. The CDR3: CASSGLAGGETQYF. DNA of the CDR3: TGTGCCAGCAGTGGACTAGCGGGGGGAGAGACCCAGTACTTC.